The 2 T cell receptor beta chains below were found in one sample sequenced in a study of blood T cell repertoires in COVID-19. Libraries were prepared by immunoSEQ multiplex PCR; TCRdb keeps only in-frame clonotypes and omits some of them. The sample holds about 280,000 clones; roughly 85% are singletons and the top ten take under 7%. Sequencing was performed on PBMCs or T cells enriched from blood (not recorded which). All receptors derive from a woman between 35 and 50 years old who had recovered from COVID-19.

This clone occurred once. The chain is built from TRBV30 and TRBJ2-7; TRBD1 aligns across 9 bases. Unmatched junction bases numbered 7, after V lost 4 bases and J lost 3 bases. The CDR3 totals 14 residues. Germline lookup yields CDR1 GTSNPN and CDR2 SVGIG (reference sequence). The CDR3 nucleotides read TGTGCCTGGAACCGGGACAGGGCGAACTACGAGCAGTACTTC. Amino acid sequence: CAWNRDRANYEQYF. Full variable domain (rest looked up from reference TRBV30 and TRBJ2-7): SQTIHQWPATLVQPVGSPLSLECTVEGTSNPNLYWYRQAAGRGLQLLFYSVGIGQISSEVPQNLSASRPQDRQFILSSKKLLLSDSGFYLCAWNRDRANYEQYFGPGTRLTVT.

V usage is TRBV18 and J usage is TRBJ2-2, with a weak D call TRBD2 (6 bases). V lost 10 bases and J 2 bases, leaving 14 bases between the germline ends. CDR3 length: 14 residues. Germline CDR1 and CDR2: KGHSH and LQKENI. CDR3 in amino acids: CATKPGLNTGELFF. In DNA form, the CDR3 reads TGTGCCACCAAACCGGGACTTAACACCGGGGAGCTGTTTTTT.